These 24 T cell receptor beta chains were sequenced from one sample in a study of OX40 agonist ivuxolimab in advanced cancers. Assay: immunoSEQ multiplex PCR; the TCRdb copy retains only in-frame clones and omits some. In the table there are around 100,000 clones, roughly nine tenths of which are singletons. The sequencing used CD4+ or CD8+ T cells sorted from blood, collected in a trial of the OX40 agonist ivuxolimab. The receptor source for this set is an adult with an advanced solid tumor such as melanoma, head and neck, liver or kidney cancer.

This clone was recorded only once. The V gene is TRBV19, the J gene TRBJ2-7; D possibly corresponds to TRBD2 (5 bases). CDR1 is LNHDA and CDR2 is SQIVND in the germline V gene (reference sequence). V was shortened by 4 bases and J by 3 bases, with 16 bases between the two germline ends. The CDR3 runs 15 residues. In nucleotides, the CDR3 is TGTGCCAGTAGTAACCCCCGGGGTGGCTTCTACGAGCAGTACTTC. Protein sequence: CASSNPRGGFYEQYF. The complete variable domain, with remaining parts taken from reference TRBV19 and TRBJ2-7, reads DGGITQSPKYLFRKEGQNVTLSCEQNLNHDAMYWYRQDPGQGLRLIYYSQIVNDFQKGDIAEGYSVSREKKESFPLTVTSAQKNPTAFYLCASSNPRGGFYEQYFGPGTRLTVT.

The rearrangement uses TRBV20-1 and TRBJ2-7, with D unresolved. In germline, CDR1 is DFQATT, CDR2 SNEGSKA (reference sequence). The V and J ends lost 4 bases and 4 bases respectively, with 5 bases between them. The CDR3 runs 10 residues. The CDR3 here is CSATEYEQYF. The CDR3 bases are TGCAGTGCTACTGAATACGAGCAGTACTTC.

The CDR3 region has the DNA TGTGCCAGCAGTTACTCCGGACCCTCCACTGAAGCTTTCTTT. Amino acids: CASSYSGPSTEAFF. The V gene is TRBV6-6, the J gene TRBJ1-1; no clear D gene. V was pared by 0 bases and J by 4 bases, with 9 bases between. Germline values: CDR1 MNHNY, CDR2 SVGAGI (reference sequence). This CDR3 is built from 14 residues.

The chain employs TRBV18 and TRBJ2-7; the match to TRBD1 covers 10 bases. CDR3 size: 12 residues. Germline loops: CDR1 KGHSH, CDR2 LQKENI. Trimming at V came to 6 bases and at J to 10 bases, leaving 6 bases not matched to a gene. The CDR3 DNA sequence: TGTGCCAGCTCCCAGGGACAGGGGAATCAGTACTTC. Protein sequence: CASSQGQGNQYF. Based on the CDR3 plus reference TRBV18 and TRBJ2-7, the full variable domain is NAGVMQNPRHLVRRRGQEARLRCSPMKGHSHVYWYRQLPEEGLKFMVYLQKENIIDESGMPKERFSAEFPKEGPSILRIQQVVRGDSAAYFCASSQGQGNQYFGPGTRLTVT.

The J gene is TRBJ1-3, the V gene TRBV4-1; D remains ambiguous. This CDR3 contains 12 residues. CDR1 is MGHRA and CDR2 is YSYEKL in the germline V gene. V gave up 1 base and J gave up 3 bases, with 1 base separating them. The CDR3 loop is CASSQGGNTIYF. DNA for the CDR3: TGCGCCAGCAGCCAAGGTGGAAACACCATATATTTT.

V is TRBV25-1 and J is TRBJ1-2; the D gene is possibly TRBD1 (6 bases). Looked up from germline, CDR1 is MGHDK and CDR2 is SYGVNS. The CDR3 extends over 14 amino acids. Trimming cost V 3 bases and J 7 bases, with 15 bases left between them. The CDR3 loop is CASSDPQRTAGYTF. CDR3 nucleotides: TGTGCCAGCAGTGATCCCCAACGGACAGCTGGCTACACCTTC.

The chain recombines TRBV7-2 with TRBJ2-1, with TRBD2 matching over 9 bases. Germline V lookup: CDR1 SGHTA, CDR2 FQGNSA. J gave up 5 bases and V 6 bases, and 14 bases lay outside the gene matches. This CDR3 contains 17 residues. The CDR3 region has the DNA TGTGCCAGCAGTTCATCCATTAGCGGGAGAACGGACAATGAGCAGTTCTTC. Translation gives CASSSSISGRTDNEQFF.

The chain employs TRBV5-1 and TRBJ2-5; D may be TRBD1 (6 bases). V gave up 4 bases and J gave up 5 bases, with 18 bases separating them. The CDR3 runs 15 residues. Germline V lookup: CDR1 SGHRS, CDR2 YFSETQ. The CDR3: CASSILLGARETQYF. CDR3 nucleotides: TGCGCCAGCAGCATCCTTCTGGGGGCGCGGGAGACCCAGTACTTC.

The J gene is TRBJ2-1, the V gene TRBV10-1, with 11 nucleotides matching TRBD2. This CDR3 has 17 residues. Looked up from germline, CDR1 is WNHNN and CDR2 is SYGVQD (reference sequence). The V gene end was trimmed by 5 bases and the J gene end by 4 bases; junction bases not matched to a gene: 10. CDR3 DNA: TGCGCCAGCAGTAAGAGCTTAGCGGGAGGGGGATACAATGAGCAGTTCTTC. Its translation: CASSKSLAGGGYNEQFF.

The rearrangement joins TRBV27 to TRBJ2-2; no clear D. CDR1 and CDR2 from the germline V gene are MNHEY and SMNVEV (reference sequence). Trimming pared 7 bases from V and 0 bases from J, leaving 15 bases between. The CDR3 is 16 amino acids. In nucleotides, the CDR3 is TGTGCCAGCAAATTACTGCCGTTCGCGAACACCGGGGAGCTGTTTTTT. It specifies CASKLLPFANTGELFF.

The V gene is TRBV19, the J gene TRBJ2-1; D not resolved. The CDR3 loop spans 14 amino acids. The V end was cut by 3 bases, the J end by 0 bases, with 6 bases between. The germline V gene encodes CDR1 LNHDA and CDR2 SQIVND (reference sequence). DNA of the CDR3: TGTGCCAGTAGTATGATGAGCTCCTACAATGAGCAGTTCTTC. This sequence encodes CASSMMSSYNEQFF.

This chain links TRBV28 with TRBJ2-7, with 10 bases identical to TRBD2. The germline V gene encodes CDR1 MDHEN and CDR2 SYDVKM. With V trimmed by 3 bases and J by 6 bases, 8 bases remained unmatched. The CDR3 contains 15 residues. The CDR3 region is CASSFPLLAGGEQYF. The CDR3 nucleotides read TGTGCCAGCAGTTTCCCACTATTAGCGGGAGGCGAGCAGTACTTC.

The J gene is TRBJ2-1, the V gene TRBV7-8, with 7 positions matching TRBD1. Per the germline V gene, CDR1 is SGHVS and CDR2 is FQNEAQ. V trimming: 6 bases; J trimming: 8 bases; junction bases outside the gene matches: 13. CDR3 length: 15 residues. The CDR3 here is CASRSSGGGVHEQFF. The CDR3 region has the DNA TGTGCCAGCAGGAGCTCAGGGGGTGGGGTGCATGAGCAGTTCTTC. The full variable domain, with the rest looked up from reference TRBV7-8 and TRBJ2-1, is GAGVSQSPRYKVAKRGQDVALRCDPISGHVSLFWYQQALGQGPEFLTYFQNEAQLDKSGLPSDRFFAERPEGSVSTLKIQRTQQEDSAVYLCASRSSGGGVHEQFFGPGTRLTVL.

The rearrangement uses TRBV6-6 and TRBJ2-7; the match to TRBD2 covers 14 bases. CDR3 size: 15 residues. In germline, CDR1 is MNHNY, CDR2 SVGAGI (reference sequence). V trimming: 5 bases; J trimming: 6 bases; junction bases outside the gene matches: 6. Here the CDR3 reads CASSVGTSGSLEQYF. The CDR3 nucleotides read TGTGCCAGCAGTGTCGGGACTAGCGGGAGTCTCGAGCAGTACTTC.

V usage is TRBV7-9 and J usage is TRBJ1-2; no definite D call. The CDR3 sequence is 12 residues long. Trimming took 6 bases from V and 5 from J, leaving 10 bases between them. CDR1 is SEHNR, CDR2 FQNEAQ, per germline (reference sequence). CDR3 in amino acids: CASSLPGYGYTF. CDR3 nucleotide sequence: TGTGCCAGCAGTCTCCCGGGGTATGGCTACACCTTC.

The gene calls are TRBV5-4 and TRBJ2-7, with D unclear. This CDR3 has 16 amino acids. In germline, CDR1 is SGHNT, CDR2 YYREEE (reference sequence). V dropped 0 bases and J dropped 0 bases, with 13 bases sitting between them. This chain's CDR3 is CASSLASRKSSYEQYF. The CDR3 bases are TGTGCCAGCAGCTTGGCCTCCAGGAAGAGCTCCTACGAGCAGTACTTC.

This sequence joins TRBV30 and TRBJ2-4; TRBD2 is a possible D gene (5 bases). Trimming removed 0 bases at V and 6 bases at J, with 12 bases between. Germline assignment: CDR1 GTSNPN and CDR2 SVGIG (reference sequence). The CDR3 loop spans 14 amino acids. CDR3 nucleotide sequence: TGTGCCTGGAGTGTCGGCGGGTCTGGAAACATTCAGTACTTC. This codes for CAWSVGGSGNIQYF.

This sequence joins TRBV14 and TRBJ2-7; D gene uncertain. There are 12 residues in the CDR3. Germline V gene data show CDR1 as SGHDN and CDR2 as FVKESK. V was clipped by 3 bases and J by 4 bases, with 7 bases between them. The CDR3 DNA follows: TGTGCCAGCAGCCATACTAAGTACGAGCAGTACTTC. It yields the protein CASSHTKYEQYF.

V is TRBV4-1 and J is TRBJ1-3; 9 nucleotides agree with TRBD1. Germline V gene sequence: CDR1 MGHRA, CDR2 YSYEKL. Unmatched junction bases numbered 7, after V lost 0 bases and J lost 4 bases. The CDR3 is made up of 17 amino acids. CDR3 region: CASSQDGHRGRGNTIYF. CDR3 bases: TGCGCCAGCAGCCAAGATGGCCACAGGGGGCGAGGAAACACCATATATTTT.

The V gene is TRBV28, the J gene TRBJ1-2, with a weak D call TRBD1 (5 bases). The CDR3 has 13 residues. The germline V and J ends were trimmed by 4 bases and 5 bases, with 11 bases remaining between them. Looked up from germline, CDR1 is MDHEN and CDR2 is SYDVKM. CDR3 sequence reads: CASSWGTVYGYTF. CDR3 sequence (DNA): TGTGCCAGCAGTTGGGGGACTGTGTATGGCTACACCTTC.

The CDR3 bases are TGTGCCAGCAGCTTGGTAGGGCAGGCTAACTATGGCTACACCTTC. This translates into CASSLVGQANYGYTF. V gene TRBV5-4 combines with J gene TRBJ1-2; D gene ambiguous. Trimming stripped 0 bases from V and 0 bases from J, with 9 bases between. The CDR3 extends over 15 amino acids. CDR1 is SGHNT, CDR2 YYREEE, per germline (reference sequence).

The chain has TRBV4-1 and TRBJ2-1; no reliable D call. V was shortened by 3 bases and J by 6 bases, with 9 bases between the two germline ends. The CDR3 is made up of 13 amino acids. Germline CDR1 reads MGHRA; CDR2 reads YSYEKL. The CDR3 sequence is CASSQSSVNEQFF. The CDR3, as DNA: TGCGCCAGCAGCCAGTCTTCAGTCAATGAGCAGTTCTTC.

In DNA form, the CDR3 reads TGTGCCAGCAGTCCCCTTTCGAGAGCAGATACGCAGTATTTT. Residues: CASSPLSRADTQYF. V gene TRBV27 combines with J gene TRBJ2-3; D gene ambiguous. Looked up from germline, CDR1 is MNHEY and CDR2 is SMNVEV (reference sequence). V lost 5 bases, J lost 4 bases, and 13 bases lay in between. The CDR3 is 14 residues long.

This chain's CDR3 is CASSIDTGGGWETQYF. For the CDR3, the DNA is TGTGCCAGTAGTATAGATACGGGAGGAGGGTGGGAGACCCAGTACTTC. V gene TRBV19 combines with J gene TRBJ2-5; 7 bases line up with TRBD2. The CDR3 length is 16 residues. Losses at the gene ends were 0 bases for V and 5 bases for J; bases not matched to a gene: 9. Germline CDR1 is LNHDA and CDR2 is SQIVND (reference sequence).